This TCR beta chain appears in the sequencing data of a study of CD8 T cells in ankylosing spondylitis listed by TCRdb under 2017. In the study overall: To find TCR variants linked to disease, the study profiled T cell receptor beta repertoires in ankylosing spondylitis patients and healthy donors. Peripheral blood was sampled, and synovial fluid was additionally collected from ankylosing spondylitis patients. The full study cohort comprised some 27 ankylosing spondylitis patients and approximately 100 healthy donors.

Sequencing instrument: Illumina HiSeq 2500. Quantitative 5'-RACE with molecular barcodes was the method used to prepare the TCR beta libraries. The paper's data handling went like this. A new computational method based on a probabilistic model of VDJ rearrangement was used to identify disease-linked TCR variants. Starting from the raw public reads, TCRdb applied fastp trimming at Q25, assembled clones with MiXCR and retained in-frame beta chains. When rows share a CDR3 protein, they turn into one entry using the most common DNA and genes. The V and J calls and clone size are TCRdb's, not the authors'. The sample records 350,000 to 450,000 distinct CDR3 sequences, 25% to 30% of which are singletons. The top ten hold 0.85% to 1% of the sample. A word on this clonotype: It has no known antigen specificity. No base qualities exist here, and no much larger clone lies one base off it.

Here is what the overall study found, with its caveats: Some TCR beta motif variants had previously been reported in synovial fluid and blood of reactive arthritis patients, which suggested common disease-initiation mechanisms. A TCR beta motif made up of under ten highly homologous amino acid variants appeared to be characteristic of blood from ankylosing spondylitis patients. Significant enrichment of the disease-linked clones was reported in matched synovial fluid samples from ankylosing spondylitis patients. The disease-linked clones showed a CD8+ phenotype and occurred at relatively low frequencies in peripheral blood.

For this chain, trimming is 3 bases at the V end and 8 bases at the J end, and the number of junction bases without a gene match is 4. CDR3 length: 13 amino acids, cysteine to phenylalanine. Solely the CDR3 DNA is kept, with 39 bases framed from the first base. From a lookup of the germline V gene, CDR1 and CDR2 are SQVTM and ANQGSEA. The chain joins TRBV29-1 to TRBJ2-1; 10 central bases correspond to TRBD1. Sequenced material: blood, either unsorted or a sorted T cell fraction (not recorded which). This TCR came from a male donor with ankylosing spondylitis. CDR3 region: CSVDGQGGDEQFF. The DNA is TGCAGCGTTGATGGACAGGGGGGCGATGAGCAGTTCTTC.